This TCR beta chain stems from a study of blood T cells in healthy people across ages. At least 6 million PBMCs were isolated per sample. The use of a sample-barcoded 5' primer and a J-beta primer mix characterized a second PCR of roughly 7 to 11 cycles. TCRdb re-analysed the 5' RACE reads in MiXCR, keeping a single row per CDR3 protein. Of about 800,000 distinct CDR3 sequences detected, around 25% appear once; the ten largest clones hold approximately 3.7%. In regard to this clonotype: A much larger clonotype is one base distant, so this may be a read error.

The CDR3 is 15 amino acids. Looked up from germline, CDR1 is SGHTA and CDR2 is FQGNSA. This sample was shared with a second study, whose subject was T cells of mothers and their children.

This clonotype was obtained from a boy aged 10-17 years in good health. Input material: blood. V and J are TRBV7-2 and TRBJ2-7; the D is unclear. This CDR3 reads CSSSLGPSASYEQYF. Here the CDR3 DNA reads TGTTCCAGCAGCTTAGGTCCCAGCGCCTCCTACGAGCAGTACTTC.